The clone carrying this TCR beta chain has a handful of counts. Its antigen is undetermined. This CDR3 has 13 residues. The V and J ends lost 11 bases and 10 bases respectively, with 18 bases between them. Per the germline V gene, CDR1 is SGHTA and CDR2 is FQGNSA. The data were taken from a study of post-analysis software for immune sequencing data. TCR beta cDNA libraries included unique molecular identifiers. cDNA molecules numbering roughly 500,000 came from roughly 1.1 to 9.2 million T cells. One entry per CDR3 protein results from TCRdb running MiXCR on the PCR reads. This sample has roughly 800,000 distinct CDR3 sequences; under 60% occur once, and the top ten carry 4.9%. Study results and limitations: Several TRBV segments (TRBV5-6, TRBV5-1 and TRBV20-1 among them) occurred more frequently in patients than in controls.

Sequenced input: blood. J is TRBJ1-6 and V is TRBV7-2; D gene ambiguous. This receptor was obtained from a girl between 10 and 17 years old with multiple sclerosis. The CDR3 protein is CASGSGFRSPLHF. In nucleotides, the CDR3 is TGTGCCTCCGGGAGTGGGTTTAGGTCACCCCTCCACTTT.